The entry below describes one T cell receptor (beta chain). The antigen this receptor binds is unknown. No per-base quality is available; no much larger clone lies one base away. Another Seattle source contributed samples from volunteer blood donors who had recovered from COVID-19. Each collaborating institution followed its own protocols to collect whole blood in K2EDTA tubes. For TCRbeta analysis, collaborators shipped samples in one of three forms: frozen whole blood, isolated PBMCs, or DNA extracted from either of those sample types. This entry comes from a study of blood T cell repertoires in COVID-19 (dated by TCRdb to 2019 to 2021). About the investigation overall: Samples covering the acute and convalescent phases of COVID-19 were provided by collaborators in the United States, Italy and Spain. The prospective study material was composed of cDNA or gDNA derived from T cells, B-cell-depleted T cells, or PBMCs. Subjects who had been exposed to COVID-19, were actively infected with it, or had recovered from it provided the deeply sampled blood TCRbeta repertoires that made up the dataset. A freely available public database, intended as a resource for researchers studying the immune response to SARS-CoV-2, is where the repertoires were released. The samples were drawn from two sources: the first 160 participants of the ongoing ImmuneRACE study, and 950 to 1,500 subjects contributed by 6 global collaborators. The sample metadata nearly always contained a de-identified subject ID, COVID-19 status, age in years and sex. Where available, HLA class I and class II types were taken from metadata supplied by the sample provider and were not determined by assay-based typing.

There are 12 amino acids in the CDR3, from cysteine to phenylalanine inclusive. Only the CDR3 DNA stays, 36 bases, in frame from base 1. Per the germline V gene (reference sequence), LNHDA is the CDR1 and SQIVND is the CDR2. The germline V and J ends show losses of 10 bases and 6 bases respectively, and no gene match explains 9 bases of the junction. TCRbeta CDR3 regions were amplified from genomic DNA by means of the immunoSEQ Assay, a bias-controlled multiplex PCR. Per the authors' processing: Within the assay, amplification of reference gene primers was used to estimate how many nucleated cells each sample contained. Sequence reads were collapsed and filtered to measure the absolute abundance of every unique TCRbeta CDR3 rearrangement. For each sample, productive Simpson clonality was calculated by taking the square root of Simpson's diversity index across productive rearrangements. Not all clones reach the TCRdb copy of this immuneACCESS table, which keeps in-frame sequences only. Checked studies attribute under half of the gap to unresolved V genes and leave the rest unexplained. D and trimming come from the DNA, and the V and J calls and clone size come from that table. In all, the sample holds about 260,000 clones, and over 65% of those were seen once. Of the sample, under 5.5% falls within the top ten clones.

Here is what the overall study found, with its caveats: Clinical and demographic metadata were provided uncurated, with the amount varying by source and participant.

The V and J genes are TRBV19 and TRBJ2-7, with 7 bases aligning to TRBD1. The sequence was obtained from a man in his fifties or sixties who had recovered from COVID-19. Material: peripheral blood. At the DNA level, the sequence is TGTGCCATTCTAGACAGGGTCTGCGAGCAGTACTTC. Its coded protein is CAILDRVCEQYF.